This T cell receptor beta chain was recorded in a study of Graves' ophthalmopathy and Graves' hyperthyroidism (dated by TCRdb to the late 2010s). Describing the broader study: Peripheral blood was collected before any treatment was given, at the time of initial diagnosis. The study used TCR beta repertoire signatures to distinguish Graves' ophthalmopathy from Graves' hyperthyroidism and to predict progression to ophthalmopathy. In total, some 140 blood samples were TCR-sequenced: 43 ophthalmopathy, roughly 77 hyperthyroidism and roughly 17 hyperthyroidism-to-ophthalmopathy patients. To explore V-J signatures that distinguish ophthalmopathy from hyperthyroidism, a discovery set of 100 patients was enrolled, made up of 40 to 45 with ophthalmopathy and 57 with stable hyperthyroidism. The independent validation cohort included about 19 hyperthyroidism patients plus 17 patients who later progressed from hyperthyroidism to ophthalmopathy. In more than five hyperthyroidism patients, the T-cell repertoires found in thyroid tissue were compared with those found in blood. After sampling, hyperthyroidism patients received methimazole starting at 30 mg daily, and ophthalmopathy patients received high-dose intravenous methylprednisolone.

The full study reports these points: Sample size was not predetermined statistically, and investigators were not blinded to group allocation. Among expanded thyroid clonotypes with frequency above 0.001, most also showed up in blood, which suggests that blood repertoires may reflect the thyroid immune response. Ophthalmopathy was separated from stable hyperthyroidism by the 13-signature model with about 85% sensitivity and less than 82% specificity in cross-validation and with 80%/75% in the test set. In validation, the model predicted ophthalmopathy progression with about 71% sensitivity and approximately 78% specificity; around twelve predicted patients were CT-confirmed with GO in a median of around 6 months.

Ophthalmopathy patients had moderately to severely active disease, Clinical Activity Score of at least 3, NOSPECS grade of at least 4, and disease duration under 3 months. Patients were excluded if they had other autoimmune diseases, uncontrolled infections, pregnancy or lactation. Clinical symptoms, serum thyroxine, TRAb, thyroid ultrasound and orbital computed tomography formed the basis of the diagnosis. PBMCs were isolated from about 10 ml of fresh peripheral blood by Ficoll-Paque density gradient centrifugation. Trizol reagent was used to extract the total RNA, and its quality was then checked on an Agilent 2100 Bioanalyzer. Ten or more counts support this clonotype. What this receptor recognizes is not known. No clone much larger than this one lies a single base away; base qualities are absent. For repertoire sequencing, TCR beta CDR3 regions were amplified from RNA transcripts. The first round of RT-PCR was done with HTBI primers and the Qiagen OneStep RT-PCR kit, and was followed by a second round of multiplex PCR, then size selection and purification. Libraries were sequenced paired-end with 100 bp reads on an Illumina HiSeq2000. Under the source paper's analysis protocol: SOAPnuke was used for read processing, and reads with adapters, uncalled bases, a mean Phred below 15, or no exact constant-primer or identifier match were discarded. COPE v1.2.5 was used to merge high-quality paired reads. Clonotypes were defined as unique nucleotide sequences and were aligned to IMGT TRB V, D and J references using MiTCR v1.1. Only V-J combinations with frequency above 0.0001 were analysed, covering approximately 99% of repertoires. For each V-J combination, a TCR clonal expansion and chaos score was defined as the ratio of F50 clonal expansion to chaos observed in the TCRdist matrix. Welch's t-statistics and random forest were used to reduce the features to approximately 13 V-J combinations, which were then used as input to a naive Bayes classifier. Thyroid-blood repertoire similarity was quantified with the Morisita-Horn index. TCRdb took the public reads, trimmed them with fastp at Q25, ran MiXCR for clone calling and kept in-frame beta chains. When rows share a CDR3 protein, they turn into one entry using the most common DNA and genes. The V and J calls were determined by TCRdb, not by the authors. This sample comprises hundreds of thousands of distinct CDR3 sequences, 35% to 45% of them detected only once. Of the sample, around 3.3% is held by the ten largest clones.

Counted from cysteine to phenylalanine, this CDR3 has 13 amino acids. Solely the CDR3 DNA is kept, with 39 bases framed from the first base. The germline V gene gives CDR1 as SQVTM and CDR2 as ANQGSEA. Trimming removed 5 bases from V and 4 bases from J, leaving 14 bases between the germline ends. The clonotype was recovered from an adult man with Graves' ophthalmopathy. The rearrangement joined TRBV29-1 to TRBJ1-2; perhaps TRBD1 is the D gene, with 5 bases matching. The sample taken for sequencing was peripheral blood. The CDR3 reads CSVTPGRAYGYTF. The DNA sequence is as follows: TGCAGCGTTACACCGGGACGGGCCTATGGCTACACCTTC. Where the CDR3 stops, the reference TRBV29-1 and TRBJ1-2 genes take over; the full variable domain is SAVISQKPSRDICQRGTSLTIQCQVDSQVTMMFWYRQQPGQSLTLIATANQGSEATYESGFVIDKFPISRPNLTFSTLTVSNMSPEDSSIYLCSVTPGRAYGYTFGSGTRLTVV.